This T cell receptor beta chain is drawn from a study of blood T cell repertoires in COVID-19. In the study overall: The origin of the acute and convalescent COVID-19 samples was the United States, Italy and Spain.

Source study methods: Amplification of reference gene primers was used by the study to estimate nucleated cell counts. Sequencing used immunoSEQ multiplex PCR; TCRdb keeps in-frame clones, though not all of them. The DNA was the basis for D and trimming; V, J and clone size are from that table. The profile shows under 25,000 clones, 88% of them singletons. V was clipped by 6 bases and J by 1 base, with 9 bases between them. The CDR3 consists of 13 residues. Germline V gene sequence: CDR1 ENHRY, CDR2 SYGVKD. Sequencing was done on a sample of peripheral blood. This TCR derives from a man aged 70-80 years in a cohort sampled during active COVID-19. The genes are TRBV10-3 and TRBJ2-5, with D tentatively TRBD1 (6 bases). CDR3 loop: CAIRPGAQETQYF. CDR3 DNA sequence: TGTGCCATCAGACCAGGGGCCCAAGAGACCCAGTACTTC.